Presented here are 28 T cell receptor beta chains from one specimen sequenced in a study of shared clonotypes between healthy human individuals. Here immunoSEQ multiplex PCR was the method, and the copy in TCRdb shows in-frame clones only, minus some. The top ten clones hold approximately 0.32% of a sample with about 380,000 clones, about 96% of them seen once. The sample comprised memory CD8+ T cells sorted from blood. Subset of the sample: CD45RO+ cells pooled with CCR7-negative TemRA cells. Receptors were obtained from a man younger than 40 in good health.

CDR3 residues: CASSLRRKSSYNEQFF. CDR3 bases: TGTGCCAGCAGTTTGCGTAGAAAGAGCTCCTACAATGAGCAGTTCTTC. The gene calls are TRBV27 and TRBJ2-1, with unresolved D. The CDR3 extends over 16 amino acids. Germline CDR1 MNHEY, CDR2 SMNVEV (reference sequence). Trimming removed 3 bases at V and 0 bases at J, with 12 bases between.

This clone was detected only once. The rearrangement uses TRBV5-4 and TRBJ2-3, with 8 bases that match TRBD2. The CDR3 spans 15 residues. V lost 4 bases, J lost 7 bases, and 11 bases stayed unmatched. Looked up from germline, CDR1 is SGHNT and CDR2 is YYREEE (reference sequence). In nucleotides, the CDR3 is TGTGCCAGCAGCGTGGATAGCGGGGTTCTAAATACGCAGTATTTT. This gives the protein CASSVDSGVLNTQYF.

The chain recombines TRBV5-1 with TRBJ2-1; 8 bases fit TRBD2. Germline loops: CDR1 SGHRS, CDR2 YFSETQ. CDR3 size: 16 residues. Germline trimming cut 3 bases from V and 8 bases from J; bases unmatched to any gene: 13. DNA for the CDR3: TGCGCCAGCAGCTCCCCCGGGAGGGCCGTTGGTGATGAGCAGTTCTTC. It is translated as CASSSPGRAVGDEQFF.

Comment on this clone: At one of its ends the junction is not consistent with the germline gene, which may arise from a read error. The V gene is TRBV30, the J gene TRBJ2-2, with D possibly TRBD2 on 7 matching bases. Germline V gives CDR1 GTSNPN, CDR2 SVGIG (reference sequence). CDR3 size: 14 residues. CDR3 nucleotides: TGTGCCGGGAGGGGGGACAAGAACACCGGGGAGCTGTTTTTT. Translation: CAGRGDKNTGELFF.

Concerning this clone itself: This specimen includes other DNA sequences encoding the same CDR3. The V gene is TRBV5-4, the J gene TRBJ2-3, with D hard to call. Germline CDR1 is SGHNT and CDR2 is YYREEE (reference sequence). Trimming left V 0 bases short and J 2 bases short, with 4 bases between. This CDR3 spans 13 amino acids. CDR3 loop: CASSLDSTDTQYF. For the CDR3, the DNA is TGTGCCAGCAGCTTGGATTCCACAGATACGCAGTATTTT.

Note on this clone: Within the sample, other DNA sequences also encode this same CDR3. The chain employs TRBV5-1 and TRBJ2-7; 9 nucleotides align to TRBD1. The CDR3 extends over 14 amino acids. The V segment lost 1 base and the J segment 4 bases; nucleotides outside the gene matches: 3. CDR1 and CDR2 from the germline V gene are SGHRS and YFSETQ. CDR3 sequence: CASSLPGQGYEQYF. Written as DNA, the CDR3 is TGCGCCAGCAGCTTGCCTGGACAGGGGTACGAGCAGTACTTC.

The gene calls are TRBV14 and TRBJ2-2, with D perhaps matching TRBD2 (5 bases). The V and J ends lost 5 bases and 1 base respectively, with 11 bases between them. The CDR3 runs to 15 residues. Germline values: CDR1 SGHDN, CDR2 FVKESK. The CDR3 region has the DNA TGTGCCAGCAGCGTCGGACGGGGGAACACCGGGGAGCTGTTTTTT. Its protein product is CASSVGRGNTGELFF.

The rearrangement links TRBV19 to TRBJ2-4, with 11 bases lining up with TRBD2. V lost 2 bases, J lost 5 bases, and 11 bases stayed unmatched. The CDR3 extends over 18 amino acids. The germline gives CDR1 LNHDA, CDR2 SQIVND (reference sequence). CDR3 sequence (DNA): TGTGCCAGTAGTATAACATCGGTGACTAGCGGGATACAAAACATTCAGTACTTC. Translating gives CASSITSVTSGIQNIQYF.

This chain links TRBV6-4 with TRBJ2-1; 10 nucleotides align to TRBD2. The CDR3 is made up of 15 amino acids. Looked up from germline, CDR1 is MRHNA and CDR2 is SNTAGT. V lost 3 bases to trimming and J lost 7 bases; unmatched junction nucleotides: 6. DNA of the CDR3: TGTGCCAGCAGTGAAGCGGGAGGGCCTAGGAATGAGCAGTTCTTC. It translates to CASSEAGGPRNEQFF.

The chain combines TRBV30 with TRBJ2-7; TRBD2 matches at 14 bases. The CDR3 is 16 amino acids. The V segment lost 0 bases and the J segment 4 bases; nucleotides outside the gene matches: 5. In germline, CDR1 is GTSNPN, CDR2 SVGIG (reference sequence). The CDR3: CAWSVHGTSGRYEQYF. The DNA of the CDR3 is TGTGCCTGGAGTGTTCACGGGACTAGCGGGAGATACGAGCAGTACTTC.

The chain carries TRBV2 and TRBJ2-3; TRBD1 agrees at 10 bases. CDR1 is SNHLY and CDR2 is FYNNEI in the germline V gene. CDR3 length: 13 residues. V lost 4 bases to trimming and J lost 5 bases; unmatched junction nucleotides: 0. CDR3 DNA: TGTGCCAGCAGTGGGACAGGGGGAGATACGCAGTATTTT. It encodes CASSGTGGDTQYF.

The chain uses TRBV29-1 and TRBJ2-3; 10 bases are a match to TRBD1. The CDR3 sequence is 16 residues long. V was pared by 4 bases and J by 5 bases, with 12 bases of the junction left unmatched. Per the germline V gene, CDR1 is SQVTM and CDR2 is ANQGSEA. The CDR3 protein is CSVGGRDRGILDTQYF. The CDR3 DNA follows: TGCAGCGTTGGAGGACGGGACAGGGGCATACTAGATACGCAGTATTTT.

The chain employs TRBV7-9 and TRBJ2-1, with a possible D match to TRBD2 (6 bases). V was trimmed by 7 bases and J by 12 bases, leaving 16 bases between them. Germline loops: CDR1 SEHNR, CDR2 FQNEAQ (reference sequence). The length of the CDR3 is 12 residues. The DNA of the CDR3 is TGTGCCAGCATCGCTGACTCGCGGGGGCAGTTCTTC. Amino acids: CASIADSRGQFF.

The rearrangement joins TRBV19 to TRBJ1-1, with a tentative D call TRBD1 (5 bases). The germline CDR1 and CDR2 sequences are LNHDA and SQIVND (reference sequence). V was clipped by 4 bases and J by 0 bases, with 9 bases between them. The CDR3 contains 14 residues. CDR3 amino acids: CASSRLGLNTEAFF. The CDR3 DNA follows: TGTGCCAGTAGTAGATTGGGGCTGAACACTGAAGCTTTCTTT.

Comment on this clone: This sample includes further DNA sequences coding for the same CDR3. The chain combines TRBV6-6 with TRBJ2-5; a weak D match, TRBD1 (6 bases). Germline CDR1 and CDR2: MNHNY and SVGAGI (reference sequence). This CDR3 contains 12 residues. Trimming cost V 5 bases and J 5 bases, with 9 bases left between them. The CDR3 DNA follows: TGTGCCAGCAGTCAGGGGCGGGAGACCCAGTACTTC. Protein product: CASSQGRETQYF.

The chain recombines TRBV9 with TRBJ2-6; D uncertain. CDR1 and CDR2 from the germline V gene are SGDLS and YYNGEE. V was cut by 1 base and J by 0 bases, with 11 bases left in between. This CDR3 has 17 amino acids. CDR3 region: CASSVKSGFSGANVLTF. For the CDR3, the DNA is TGTGCCAGCAGCGTAAAGTCGGGTTTCTCTGGGGCCAACGTCCTGACTTTC. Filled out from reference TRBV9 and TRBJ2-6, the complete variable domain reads DSGVTQTPKHLITATGQRVTLRCSPRSGDLSVYWYQQSLDQGLQFLIQYYNGEERAKGNILERFSAQQFPDLHSELNLSSLELGDSALYFCASSVKSGFSGANVLTFGAGSRLTVL.

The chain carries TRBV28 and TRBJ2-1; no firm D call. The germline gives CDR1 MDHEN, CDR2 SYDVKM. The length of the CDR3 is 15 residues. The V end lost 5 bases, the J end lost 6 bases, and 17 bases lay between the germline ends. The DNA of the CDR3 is TGTGCCAGCAGTACATTTGCTGGGCGCGGCAATGAGCAGTTCTTC. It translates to CASSTFAGRGNEQFF.

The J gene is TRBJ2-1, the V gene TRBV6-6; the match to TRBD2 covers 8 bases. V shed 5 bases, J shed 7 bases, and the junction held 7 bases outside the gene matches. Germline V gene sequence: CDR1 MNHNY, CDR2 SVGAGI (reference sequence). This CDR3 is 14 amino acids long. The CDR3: CASSHGGGWNEQFF. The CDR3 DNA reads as TGTGCCAGCAGTCACGGGGGGGGGTGGAATGAGCAGTTCTTC.

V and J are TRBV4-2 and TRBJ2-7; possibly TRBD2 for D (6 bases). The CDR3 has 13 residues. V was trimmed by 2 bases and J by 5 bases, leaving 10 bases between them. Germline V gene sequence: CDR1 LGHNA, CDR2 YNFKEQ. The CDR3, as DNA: TGTGCCAGCAGCCAAAAAAGACTAGACGAGCAGTACTTC. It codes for CASSQKRLDEQYF.

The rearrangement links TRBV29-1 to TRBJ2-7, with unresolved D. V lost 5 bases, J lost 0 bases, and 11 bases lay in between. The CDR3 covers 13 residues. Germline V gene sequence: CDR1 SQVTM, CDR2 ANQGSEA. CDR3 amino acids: CSVRGSSSYEQYF. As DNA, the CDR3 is TGCAGCGTTCGAGGTAGTAGCTCCTACGAGCAGTACTTC.

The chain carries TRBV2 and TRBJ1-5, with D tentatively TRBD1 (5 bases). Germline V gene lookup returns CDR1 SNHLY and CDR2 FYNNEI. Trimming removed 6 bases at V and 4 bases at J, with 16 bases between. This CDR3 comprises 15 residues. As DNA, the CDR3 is TGTGCCAGCAGGGTGGGGCAGGGTGGAAATCAGCCCCAGCATTTT. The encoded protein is CASRVGQGGNQPQHF.

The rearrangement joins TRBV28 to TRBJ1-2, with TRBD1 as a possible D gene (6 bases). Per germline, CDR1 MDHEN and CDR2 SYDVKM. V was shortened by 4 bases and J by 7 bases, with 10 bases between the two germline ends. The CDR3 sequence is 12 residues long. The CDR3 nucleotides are TGTGCCAGCAGTTATTGGGGGCGTGGCTACACCTTC. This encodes CASSYWGRGYTF.

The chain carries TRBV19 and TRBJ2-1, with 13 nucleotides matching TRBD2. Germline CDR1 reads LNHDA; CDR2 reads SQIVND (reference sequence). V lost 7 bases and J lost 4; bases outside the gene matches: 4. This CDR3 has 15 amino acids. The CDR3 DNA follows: TGTGCCAGTACTCGGACTAGCGGGAGTTACAATGAGCAGTTCTTC. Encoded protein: CASTRTSGSYNEQFF.

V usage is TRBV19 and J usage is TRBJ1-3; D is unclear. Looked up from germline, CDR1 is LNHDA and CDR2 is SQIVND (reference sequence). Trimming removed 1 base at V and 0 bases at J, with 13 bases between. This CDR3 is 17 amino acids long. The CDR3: CASSIVGGSYSGNTIYF. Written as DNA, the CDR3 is TGTGCCAGTAGTATAGTGGGCGGTTCCTACTCTGGAAACACCATATATTTT. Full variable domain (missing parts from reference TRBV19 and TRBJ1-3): DGGITQSPKYLFRKEGQNVTLSCEQNLNHDAMYWYRQDPGQGLRLIYYSQIVNDFQKGDIAEGYSVSREKKESFPLTVTSAQKNPTAFYLCASSIVGGSYSGNTIYFGEGSWLTVV.

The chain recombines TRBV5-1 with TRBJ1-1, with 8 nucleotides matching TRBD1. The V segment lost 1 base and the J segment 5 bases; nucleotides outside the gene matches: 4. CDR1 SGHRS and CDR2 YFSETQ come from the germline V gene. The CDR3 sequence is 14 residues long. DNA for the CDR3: TGCGCCAGCAGCTTGCGACAGGGGCTGACTGAAGCTTTCTTT. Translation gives CASSLRQGLTEAFF.

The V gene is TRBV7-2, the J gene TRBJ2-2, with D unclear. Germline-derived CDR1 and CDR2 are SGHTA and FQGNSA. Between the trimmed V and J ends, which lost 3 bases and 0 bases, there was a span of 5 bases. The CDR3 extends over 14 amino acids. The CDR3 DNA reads TGTGCCAGCAGCTTCAATGCGAACACCGGGGAGCTGTTTTTT. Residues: CASSFNANTGELFF. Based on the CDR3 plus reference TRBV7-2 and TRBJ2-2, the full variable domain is GAGVSQSPSNKVTEKGKDVELRCDPISGHTALYWYRQSLGQGLEFLIYFQGNSAPDKSGLPSDRFSAERTGGSVSTLTIQRTQQEDSAVYLCASSFNANTGELFFGEGSRLTVL.

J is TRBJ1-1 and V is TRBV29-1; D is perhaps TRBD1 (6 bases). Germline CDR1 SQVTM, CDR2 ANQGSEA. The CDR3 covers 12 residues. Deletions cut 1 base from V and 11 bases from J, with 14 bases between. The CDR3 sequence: CSVEGGNRDAFF. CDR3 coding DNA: TGCAGCGTTGAAGGAGGGAACAGGGATGCTTTCTTT.

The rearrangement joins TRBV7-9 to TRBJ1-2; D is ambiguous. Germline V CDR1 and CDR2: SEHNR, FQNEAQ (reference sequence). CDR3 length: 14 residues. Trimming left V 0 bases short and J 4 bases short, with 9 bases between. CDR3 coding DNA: TGTGCCAGCAGCTTAGCTCTAGGAGGCTATGGCTACACCTTC. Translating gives CASSLALGGYGYTF.